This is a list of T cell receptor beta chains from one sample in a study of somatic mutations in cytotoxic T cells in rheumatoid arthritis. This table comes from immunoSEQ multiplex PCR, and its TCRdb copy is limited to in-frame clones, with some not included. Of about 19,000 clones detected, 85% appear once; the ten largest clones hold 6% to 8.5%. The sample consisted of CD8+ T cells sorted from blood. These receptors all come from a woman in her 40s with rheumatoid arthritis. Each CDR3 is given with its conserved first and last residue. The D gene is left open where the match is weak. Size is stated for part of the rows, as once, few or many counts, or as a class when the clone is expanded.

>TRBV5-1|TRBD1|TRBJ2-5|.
CASSLPPGWDRPRRRETQYF
TGCGCCAGCAGTTTACCCCCTGGTTGGGACAGGCCTCGCAGGAGAGAGACCCAGTACTTC
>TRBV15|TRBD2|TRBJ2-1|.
CATSPQGLAGWNEQFF
TGTGCCACCAGCCCTCAGGGGCTAGCGGGGTGGAATGAGCAGTTCTTC
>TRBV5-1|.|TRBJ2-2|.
CASSSPGENGNTGELFF
TGCGCCAGCAGCTCCCCAGGGGAAAACGGGAACACCGGGGAGCTGTTTTTT
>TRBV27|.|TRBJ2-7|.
CASSLSSGWDYEQYF
TGTGCCAGCAGTTTATCTTCAGGGTGGGATTACGAGCAGTACTTC
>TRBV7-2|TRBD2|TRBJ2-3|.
CASQPLAGRTDTQYF
TGTGCCAGCCAACCACTAGCGGGGCGCACAGATACGCAGTATTTT
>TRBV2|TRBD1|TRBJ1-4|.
CASYQGVEKLFF
TGTGCCAGCTATCAGGGGGTAGAAAAACTGTTTTTT
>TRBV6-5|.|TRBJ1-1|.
CASSYRVPGTEAFF
TGTGCCAGCAGTTATCGGGTCCCGGGTACTGAAGCTTTCTTT
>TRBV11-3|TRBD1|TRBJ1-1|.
CASSSWTGTEAFF
TGTGCCAGCAGCTCCTGGACAGGGACCGAAGCTTTCTTT
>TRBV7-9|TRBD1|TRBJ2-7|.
CASSYTGEYEQYF
TGTGCCAGCAGCTATACAGGGGAGTACGAGCAGTACTTC
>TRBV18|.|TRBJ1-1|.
CASSPSDIFVEAFF
TGTGCCAGCTCACCGTCGGACATTTTTGTCGAAGCTTTCTTT
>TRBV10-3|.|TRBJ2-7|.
CATGGYDYEQYF
TGTGCCACCGGAGGCTACGACTACGAGCAGTACTTC
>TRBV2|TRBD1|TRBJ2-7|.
CASSGPGQGSYEQYF
TGTGCCAGCAGTGGCCCGGGACAGGGGTCCTACGAGCAGTACTTC
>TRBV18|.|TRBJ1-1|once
CASSSRYALVDTEAFF
TGTGCCAGCTCAAGTAGATACGCGCTAGTGGACACTGAAGCTTTCTTT
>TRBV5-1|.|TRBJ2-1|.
CASGQEKQFF
TGCGCCAGCGGCCAGGAAAAGCAGTTCTTC
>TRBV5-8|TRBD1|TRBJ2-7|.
CASSSDRVQYYEQYF
TGTGCCAGCAGCTCGGACAGGGTTCAGTACTACGAGCAGTACTTC
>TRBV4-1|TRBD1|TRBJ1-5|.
CASSLGQTYQPQHF
TGCGCCAGCAGCCTGGGACAGACCTATCAGCCCCAGCATTTT
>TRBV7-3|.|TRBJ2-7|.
CASSLTRDYEQYF
TGTGCCAGCAGCTTAACCAGGGACTACGAGCAGTACTTC
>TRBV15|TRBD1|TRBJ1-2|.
CATSRPPMTGLSSYGYTF
TGTGCCACCAGCAGACCTCCGATGACAGGGCTGTCGAGCTATGGCTACACCTTC
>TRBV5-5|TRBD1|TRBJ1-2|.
CASSWRPGGDSGYTF
TGTGCCAGCAGCTGGCGACCAGGGGGCGATTCTGGCTACACCTTC
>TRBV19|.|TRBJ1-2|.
CASSVTGSANYGYTF
TGTGCCAGTAGTGTGACCGGGTCCGCTAACTATGGCTACACCTTC